The rows below give T cell receptor beta chains drawn from one sample of a study of human T cells and chemical hapten exposure. TCRdb redid the calling of the RACE reads with MiXCR, one entry per CDR3 protein. In the table there are 300,000 to 450,000 distinct CDR3 sequences, 4.5% to 5.5% of which are singletons. The source was whole blood, collected in connection with sensitization to the hapten diphenylcyclopropenone (DPC). These receptors originate from a woman aged 18-30 years with alopecia areata. Some clones in this sample may be carry-over from other donors' samples. The CDR3 runs from the conserved cysteine through the conserved F or W. The order of the fields is CDR3 protein, CDR3 DNA, J gene, V gene, clone size, D gene. D genes are given only for firm matches. Clone size, where shown, is once, few, many, or a class for clones that have expanded.

CASSPGGSPNTGELFF	TGCGCCAGCAGCCCTGGTGGGAGTCCGAACACCGGGGAGCTGTTTTTT	TRBJ2-2	TRBV4-3	many	.
CASSPDYLTDTQYF	TGTGCCAGCTCACCAGACTATCTCACAGATACGCAGTATTTT	TRBJ2-3	TRBV18	many	.
CASSFFLSSYNSPLHF	TGTGCCAGCAGCTTTTTTCTGAGCTCCTATAATTCACCCCTCCACTTT	TRBJ1-6	TRBV5-5	.	.
CATGAQETQYF	TGTGCCACTGGAGCCCAAGAGACCCAGTACTTC	TRBJ2-5	TRBV2	.	.
CASSVGLSSYNEQFF	TGTGCCAGCAGCGTAGGACTCAGCTCCTACAATGAGCAGTTCTTC	TRBJ2-1	TRBV9	few	.
CASSEAFNREVVEQYF	TGTGCCAGCAGTGAAGCGTTCAACCGGGAGGTTGTGGAGCAGTACTTC	TRBJ2-7	TRBV6-1	many	TRBD2
CASSLAGGVETQYF	TGTGCCAGCAGTTTAGCCGGTGGGGTAGAGACCCAGTACTTC	TRBJ2-5	TRBV12-3/TRBV12-4	.	.
CASSWPPGTAVNYGYTF	TGTGCCAGTAGTTGGCCCCCCGGGACTGCAGTTAACTATGGCTACACCTTC	TRBJ1-2	TRBV19	many	.
CATSRNRQAGDNEQFF	TGTGCCACCAGCAGAAACCGGCAGGCAGGGGACAATGAGCAGTTCTTC	TRBJ2-1	TRBV15	.	.
CASGLPGLGADTQYF	TGTGCTAGTGGTTTGCCAGGTCTGGGTGCTGATACGCAGTATTTT	TRBJ2-3	TRBV12-5	.	.
CASSRGGPYGYTF	TGTGCCAGCAGCAGGGGCGGTCCCTATGGCTACACCTTC	TRBJ1-2	TRBV7-2	once	.
CASSQGLAGGTGELFF	TGTGCCAGCAGTCAGGGACTAGCGGGGGGAACCGGGGAGCTGTTTTTT	TRBJ2-2	TRBV6-5	many	TRBD2
CASSYPGTSGAEQFF	TGTGCCAGCAGTTACCCAGGGACTAGCGGGGCCGAGCAGTTCTTC	TRBJ2-1	TRBV6-2/TRBV6-3	few	TRBD2
CASSLASPRGQNGYTF	TGTGCCAGCAGTCTAGCCTCTCCCAGGGGGCAAAATGGCTACACCTTC	TRBJ1-2	TRBV28	few	TRBD1
CASSLAGAAGELFF	TGTGCCAGCAGTCTAGCGGGGGCAGCCGGGGAGCTGTTTTTT	TRBJ2-2	TRBV6-2/TRBV6-3	few	TRBD2
CASSEFRGRNNSPLHF	TGTGCCAGCAGTGAATTCAGGGGGAGAAATAATTCACCCCTCCACTTT	TRBJ1-6	TRBV6-1	many	TRBD1
CASSYPDIRGNTEAFF	TGTGCCAGCAGTTACCCGGACATTCGGGGAAACACTGAAGCTTTCTTT	TRBJ1-1	TRBV6-5	few	.
CVSDRTGGTEAFF	TGTGTTAGTGACCGGACAGGGGGCACTGAAGCTTTCTTT	TRBJ1-1	TRBV12-5	few	TRBD1
CASSARGDGANVLTF	TGTGCCAGCAGTGCCCGAGGGGACGGGGCCAACGTCCTGACTTTC	TRBJ2-6	TRBV6-2/TRBV6-3	few	.
CASSLRASGGAGELFF	TGTGCCAGCAGTTTACGGGCTAGCGGGGGAGCCGGGGAGCTGTTTTTT	TRBJ2-2	TRBV12-3/TRBV12-4	.	TRBD2
CASSQQLLGVGYTF	TGCGCCAGCAGCCAACAACTGTTGGGGGTCGGCTACACCTTC	TRBJ1-2	TRBV4-3	many	.